The 20 T cell receptor beta chains below all came from one sample that was sequenced in a study of blood T cell repertoires in COVID-19. Assay: immunoSEQ multiplex PCR; the TCRdb copy retains only in-frame clones and omits some. Of fewer than 100,000 clones listed, 80% to 95% were seen once; the top ten hold around 0.8%. The specimen sequenced was peripheral blood. These receptors originate from a woman at least 80 years old with acute or convalescent COVID-19.

V is TRBV6-5 and J is TRBJ1-5; D is unclear. Germline V gene lookup returns CDR1 MNHEY and CDR2 SVGAGI. V was cut by 7 bases and J by 1 base, with 8 bases left in between. The CDR3 sequence is 13 residues long. CDR3 region: CASTYRSNQPQHF. Here the CDR3 DNA reads TGTGCCAGCACCTATCGGAGCAATCAGCCCCAGCATTTT.

The genes are TRBV7-2 and TRBJ1-6; tentatively, D is TRBD1 (6 bases). V lost 3 bases to trimming and J lost 6 bases, with 9 bases between them. The germline gives CDR1 SGHTA, CDR2 FQGNSA. This CDR3 has 14 amino acids. The CDR3 loop is CASSFRQVNSPLHF. CDR3 sequence (DNA): TGTGCCAGCAGCTTCAGACAGGTTAATTCACCCCTCCACTTT.

CDR3: CASSYSSPTDTQYF. For the CDR3, the DNA is TGTGCCAGCAGTTACTCGAGTCCGACAGATACGCAGTATTTT. The rearrangement uses TRBV6-2 or TRBV6-3 and TRBJ2-3, with unresolved D. The germline gives CDR1 MNHEY, CDR2 SVGEGT. The CDR3 is 14 residues long. V gave up 0 bases and J gave up 3 bases, with 7 bases separating them.

The chain recombines TRBV11-3 with TRBJ2-1; a possible D gene is TRBD2 (5 bases). CDR3 length equals 12 residues. The germline CDR1 and CDR2 sequences are SGHNT and YENEEA. Trimming removed 0 bases at V and 10 bases at J, with 7 bases between. As DNA, the CDR3 is TGTGCCAGCAGCTTAGATCGGGAAGAGCAGTTCTTC. It translates to CASSLDREEQFF.

The J gene is TRBJ2-7, the V gene TRBV20-1, with a possible D match to TRBD2 (6 bases). The ends were cut back, 3 bases at V and 1 base at J, with 13 bases in the middle. The CDR3 totals 14 residues. Germline V gene lookup returns CDR1 DFQATT and CDR2 SNEGSKA (reference sequence). The CDR3 DNA follows: TGCAGTGCTAGTCTGCGGGGCGCGTCCTACGAGCAGTACTTC. Protein product: CSASLRGASYEQYF.

The V call is TRBV9, the J call TRBJ2-1, with TRBD2 matching over 7 bases. The CDR3 contains 13 residues. Looked up from germline, CDR1 is SGDLS and CDR2 is YYNGEE. The V gene end was trimmed by 3 bases and the J gene end by 4 bases; junction bases not matched to a gene: 1. In DNA, the CDR3 is TGTGCCAGCAGCGGCGGGGGATACAATGAGCAGTTCTTC. This sequence encodes CASSGGGYNEQFF.

This chain connects TRBV5-1 to TRBJ2-7; D gene uncertain. Germline CDR1 is SGHRS and CDR2 is YFSETQ. There are 12 residues in the CDR3. V was pared by 0 bases and J by 7 bases, with 8 bases between. The CDR3 bases are TGCGCCAGCAGCTTGGATTATAGTGAGCAGTACTTC. It yields the protein CASSLDYSEQYF.

The chain combines TRBV19 with TRBJ1-4; D perhaps matches TRBD1 (6 bases). CDR1 is LNHDA, CDR2 SQIVND, per germline (reference sequence). V lost 7 bases, J lost 3 bases, and 21 bases lay in between. There are 17 residues in the CDR3. CDR3 residues: CASTIGGRIHPNEKLFF. DNA of the CDR3: TGTGCCAGTACCATAGGGGGACGGATCCACCCTAATGAAAAACTGTTTTTT. The whole variable domain, filled in from reference TRBV19 and TRBJ1-4, reads DGGITQSPKYLFRKEGQNVTLSCEQNLNHDAMYWYRQDPGQGLRLIYYSQIVNDFQKGDIAEGYSVSREKKESFPLTVTSAQKNPTAFYLCASTIGGRIHPNEKLFFGSGTQLSVL.

V and J are TRBV27 and TRBJ2-1; TRBD2 agrees at 7 bases. Trimming cost V 3 bases and J 9 bases; bases outside gene matches: 11. The CDR3 is made up of 15 amino acids. Germline V lookup: CDR1 MNHEY, CDR2 SMNVEV (reference sequence). The CDR3 coding sequence is TGTGCCAGCAGTTTTGATCCCAAAACGGGGGGTGAGCAGTTCTTC. It encodes CASSFDPKTGGEQFF.

The chain has TRBV5-1 and TRBJ2-3, with 13 bases that match TRBD2. Germline V gene sequence: CDR1 SGHRS, CDR2 YFSETQ. CDR3 size: 15 residues. Unmatched junction bases numbered 3, after V lost 4 bases and J lost 4 bases. The CDR3 sequence: CASSGLAGAADTQYF. CDR3 nucleotide sequence: TGCGCCAGCAGCGGACTAGCGGGGGCGGCAGATACGCAGTATTTT.

A single count supports this clone. The chain recombines TRBV5-3 with TRBJ1-1; the match to TRBD1 covers 10 bases. TRBV5-3 is given ORF status, its function remaining uncertain. The CDR3 runs 14 residues. Germline trimming cut 9 bases from V and 6 bases from J; bases unmatched to any gene: 11. In nucleotides, the CDR3 is TGTGCCAAGGGGACAGGGGCCCGGGGGGCTGAAGCTTTCTTT. As protein: CAKGTGARGAEAFF.

The chain joins TRBV5-3 to TRBJ2-7, with 7 bases that match TRBD1. TRBV5-3 falls under the ORF class, with uncertain function. The CDR3 has 14 amino acids. The ends lost 4 bases at V and 2 bases at J; junction bases unmatched: 6. The CDR3 is CARSRQGWAYEQYF. The CDR3 DNA is TGTGCCAGAAGCCGACAGGGATGGGCCTACGAGCAGTACTTC.

The genes are TRBV3-1 (or the pseudogene TRBV3-2) and TRBJ2-7; 14 bases line up with TRBD2. There are 16 residues in the CDR3. V was clipped by 4 bases and J by 2 bases; unmatched bases: 4. Germline V lookup: CDR1 LGHDT, CDR2 YNNKEL (reference sequence). The chain's CDR3 is CASSRLAGGYPYEQYF. The CDR3 nucleotides read TGTGCCAGCAGCCGACTAGCGGGAGGGTATCCCTACGAGCAGTACTTC.

The rearrangement joins TRBV6-5 to TRBJ1-5; D is ambiguous. Germline CDR1 and CDR2: MNHEY and SVGAGI. This CDR3 is built from 15 residues. V was pared by 0 bases and J by 3 bases, with 9 bases between. The CDR3 region is CASSYSGRDNQPQHF. The CDR3 nucleotides are TGTGCCAGCAGTTACTCAGGTCGGGACAATCAGCCCCAGCATTTT.

The rearrangement uses TRBV4-1 and TRBJ2-3; 14 bases are shared with TRBD2. CDR1 is MGHRA, CDR2 YSYEKL, per germline. Trimming removed 0 bases from V and 1 base from J; junction bases left unmatched: 9. This CDR3 spans 20 amino acids. CDR3 loop: CASSQDVAGLAGVGTDTQYF. The CDR3 nucleotides read TGCGCCAGCAGCCAAGATGTTGCGGGACTAGCGGGAGTCGGCACAGATACGCAGTATTTT.

This rearrangement joins TRBV4-3 to TRBJ1-2, with D unclear. The CDR3 consists of 17 residues. The V gene lost 0 bases and the J gene lost 1 base, with 15 bases spanning the gap. CDR1 and CDR2 (germline): LGHNA, YSLEER. CDR3 loop: CASSQEGGLSFNYGYTF. The CDR3 nucleotides are TGCGCCAGCAGCCAAGAAGGTGGGCTAAGTTTTAACTATGGCTACACCTTC.

This clone was detected only once. The chain couples TRBV3-1 (or the pseudogene TRBV3-2) to TRBJ1-1; 7 bases fit TRBD1. CDR3 length equals 13 residues. The germline V gene has CDR1 LGHDT and CDR2 YNNKEL (reference sequence). J lost 4 bases, V lost 5 bases, and 4 bases had no gene match. The CDR3 protein is CASSNRGGTEAFF. CDR3 nucleotide sequence: TGTGCCAGCAGCAACAGGGGCGGCACTGAAGCTTTCTTT.

This clone was recorded once. The chain recombines TRBV5-1 with TRBJ1-6; D is ambiguous. The CDR3 extends over 17 amino acids. CDR1 is SGHRS, CDR2 YFSETQ, per germline. V was trimmed by 4 bases and J by 4 bases, leaving 18 bases between them. CDR3 loop: CASSNRELGYYNSPLHF. The CDR3 nucleotides read TGCGCCAGCAGCAACCGGGAATTAGGGTATTATAATTCACCCCTCCACTTT.

The chain employs TRBV20-1 and TRBJ2-1, with a possible D match to TRBD1 (5 bases). The V end was cut by 3 bases, the J end by 6 bases, with 15 bases between. CDR1 is DFQATT, CDR2 SNEGSKA, per germline (reference sequence). The CDR3 runs to 14 residues. This CDR3 reads CSASRQRKPNEQFF. CDR3 bases: TGCAGTGCTAGTAGACAGAGAAAACCCAATGAGCAGTTCTTC.

J is TRBJ2-7 and V is TRBV7-2, with 7 positions matching TRBD1. Germline values: CDR1 SGHTA, CDR2 FQGNSA. With V trimmed by 0 bases and J by 3 bases, 5 bases remained unmatched. The CDR3 runs 15 residues. CDR3 region: CASSLATGTYYEQYF. In DNA, the CDR3 is TGTGCCAGCAGCTTAGCGACAGGGACCTACTACGAGCAGTACTTC. The entire variable domain, with the rest obtained from reference TRBV7-2 and TRBJ2-7, is as follows: GAGVSQSPSNKVTEKGKDVELRCDPISGHTALYWYRQSLGQGLEFLIYFQGNSAPDKSGLPSDRFSAERTGGSVSTLTIQRTQQEDSAVYLCASSLATGTYYEQYFGPGTRLTVT.